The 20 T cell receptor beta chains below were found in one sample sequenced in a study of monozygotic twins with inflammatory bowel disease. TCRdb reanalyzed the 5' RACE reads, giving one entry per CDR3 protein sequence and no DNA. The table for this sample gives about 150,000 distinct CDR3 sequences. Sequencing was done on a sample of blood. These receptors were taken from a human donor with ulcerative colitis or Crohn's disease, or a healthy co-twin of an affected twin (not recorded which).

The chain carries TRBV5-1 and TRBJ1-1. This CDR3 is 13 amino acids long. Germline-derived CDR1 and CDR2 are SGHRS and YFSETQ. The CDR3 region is CASSSKGVTEAFF. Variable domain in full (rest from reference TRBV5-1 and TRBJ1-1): KAGVTQTPRYLIKTRGQQVTLSCSPISGHRSVSWYQQTPGQGLQFLFEYFSETQRNKGNFPGRFSGRQFSNSRSEMNVSTLELGDSALYLCASSSKGVTEAFFGQGTRLTVV.

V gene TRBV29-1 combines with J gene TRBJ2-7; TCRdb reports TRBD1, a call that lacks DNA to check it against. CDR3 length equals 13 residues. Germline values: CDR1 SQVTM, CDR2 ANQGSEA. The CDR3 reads CSVSGQHSYEQYF.

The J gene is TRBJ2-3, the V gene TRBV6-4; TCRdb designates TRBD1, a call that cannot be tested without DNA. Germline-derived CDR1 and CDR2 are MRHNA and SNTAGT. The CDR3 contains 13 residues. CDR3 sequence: CASSDGTADTQYF.

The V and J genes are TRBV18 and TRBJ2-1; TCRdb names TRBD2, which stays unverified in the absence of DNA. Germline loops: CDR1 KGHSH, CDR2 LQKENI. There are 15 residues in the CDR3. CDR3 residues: CASSGAGGLDNEQFF.

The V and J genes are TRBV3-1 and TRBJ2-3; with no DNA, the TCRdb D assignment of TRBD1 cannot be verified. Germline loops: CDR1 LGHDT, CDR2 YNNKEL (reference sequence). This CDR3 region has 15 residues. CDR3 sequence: CASSHWDRATDTQYF.

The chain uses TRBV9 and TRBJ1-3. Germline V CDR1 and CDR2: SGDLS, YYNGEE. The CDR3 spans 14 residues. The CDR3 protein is CASSDGPSGNTIYF. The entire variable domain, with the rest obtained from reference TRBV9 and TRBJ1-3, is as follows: DSGVTQTPKHLITATGQRVTLRCSPRSGDLSVYWYQQSLDQGLQFLIQYYNGEERAKGNILERFSAQQFPDLHSELNLSSLELGDSALYFCASSDGPSGNTIYFGEGSWLTVV.

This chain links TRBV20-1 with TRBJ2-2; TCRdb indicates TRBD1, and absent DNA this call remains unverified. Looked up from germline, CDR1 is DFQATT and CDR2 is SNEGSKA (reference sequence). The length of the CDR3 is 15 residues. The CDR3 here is CSARDGGFFTGELFF.

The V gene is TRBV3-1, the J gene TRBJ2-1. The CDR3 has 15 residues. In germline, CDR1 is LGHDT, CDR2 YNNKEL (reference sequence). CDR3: CASSRRSLSYNEQFF.

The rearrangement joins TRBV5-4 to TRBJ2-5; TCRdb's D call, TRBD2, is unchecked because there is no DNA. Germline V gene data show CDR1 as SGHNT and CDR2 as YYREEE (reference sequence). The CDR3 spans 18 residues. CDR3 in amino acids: CASSPTASGRVAGETQYF.

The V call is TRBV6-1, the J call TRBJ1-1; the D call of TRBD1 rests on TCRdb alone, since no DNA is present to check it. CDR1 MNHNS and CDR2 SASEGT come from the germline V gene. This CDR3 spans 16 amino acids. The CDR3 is CASRTDRQGMNTEAFF.

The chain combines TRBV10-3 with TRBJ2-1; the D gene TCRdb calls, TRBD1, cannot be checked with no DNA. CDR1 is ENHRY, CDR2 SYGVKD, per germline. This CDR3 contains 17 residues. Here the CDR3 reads CAISAQLGDRALNEQFF.

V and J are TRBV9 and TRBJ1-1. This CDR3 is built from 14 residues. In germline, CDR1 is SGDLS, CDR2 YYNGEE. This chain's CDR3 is CASSVAPGNTEAFF. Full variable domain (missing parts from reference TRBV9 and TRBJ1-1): DSGVTQTPKHLITATGQRVTLRCSPRSGDLSVYWYQQSLDQGLQFLIQYYNGEERAKGNILERFSAQQFPDLHSELNLSSLELGDSALYFCASSVAPGNTEAFFGQGTRLTVV.

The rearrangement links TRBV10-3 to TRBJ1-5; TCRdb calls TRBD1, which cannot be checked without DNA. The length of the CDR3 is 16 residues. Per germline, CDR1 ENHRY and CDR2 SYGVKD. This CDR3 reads CAISTGQALSNQPQHF.

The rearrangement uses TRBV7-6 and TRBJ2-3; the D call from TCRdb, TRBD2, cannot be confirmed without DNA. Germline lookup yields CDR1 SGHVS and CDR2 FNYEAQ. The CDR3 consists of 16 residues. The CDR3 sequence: CASSLAAGGLTDTQYF.

CDR3 region: CASSYTTGRGWRYTEAFF. The J gene is TRBJ1-1, the V gene TRBV6-2 or TRBV6-3. The CDR3 spans 18 residues. The V gene's germline CDR1 is MNHEY and CDR2 SVGEGT.

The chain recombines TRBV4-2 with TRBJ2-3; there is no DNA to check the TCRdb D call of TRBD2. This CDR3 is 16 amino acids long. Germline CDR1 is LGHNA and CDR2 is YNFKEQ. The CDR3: CASSPSRGRSGDTQYF.

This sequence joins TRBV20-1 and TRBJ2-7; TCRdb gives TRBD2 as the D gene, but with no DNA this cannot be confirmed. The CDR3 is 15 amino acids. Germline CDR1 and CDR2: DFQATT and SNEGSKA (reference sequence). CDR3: CSARGWREGQHEQYF.

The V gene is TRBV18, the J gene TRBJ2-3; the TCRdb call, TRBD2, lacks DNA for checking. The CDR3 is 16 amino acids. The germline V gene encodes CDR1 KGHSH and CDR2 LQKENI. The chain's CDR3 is CASSRISGRRTDTQYF.

Here the CDR3 reads CASSLQLAASSYNEQFF. The chain combines TRBV12-3 or TRBV12-4 with TRBJ2-1; without DNA, the TCRdb call of TRBD2 cannot be checked. CDR3 size: 17 residues.

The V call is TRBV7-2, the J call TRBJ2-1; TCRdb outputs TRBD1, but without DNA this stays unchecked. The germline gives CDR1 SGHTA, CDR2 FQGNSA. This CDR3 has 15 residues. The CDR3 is CASSPQGQKYNEQFF.